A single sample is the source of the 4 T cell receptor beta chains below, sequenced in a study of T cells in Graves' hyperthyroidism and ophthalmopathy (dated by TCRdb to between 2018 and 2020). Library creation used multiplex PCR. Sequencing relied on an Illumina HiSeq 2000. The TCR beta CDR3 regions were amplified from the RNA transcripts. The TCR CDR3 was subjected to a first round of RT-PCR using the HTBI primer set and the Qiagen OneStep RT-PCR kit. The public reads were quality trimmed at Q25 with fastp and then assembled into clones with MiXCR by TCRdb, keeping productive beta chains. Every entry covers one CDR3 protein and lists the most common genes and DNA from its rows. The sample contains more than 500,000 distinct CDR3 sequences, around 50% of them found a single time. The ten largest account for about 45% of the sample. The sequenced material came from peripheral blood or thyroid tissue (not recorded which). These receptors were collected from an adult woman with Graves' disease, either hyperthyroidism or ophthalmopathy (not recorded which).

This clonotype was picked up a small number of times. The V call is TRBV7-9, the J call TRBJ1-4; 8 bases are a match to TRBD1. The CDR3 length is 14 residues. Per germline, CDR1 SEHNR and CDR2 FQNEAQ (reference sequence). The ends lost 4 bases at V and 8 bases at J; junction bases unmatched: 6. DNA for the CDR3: TGTGCCAGCAGCTCCGGACAGGGTAAAGAAAAACTGTTTTTT. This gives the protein CASSSGQGKEKLFF.

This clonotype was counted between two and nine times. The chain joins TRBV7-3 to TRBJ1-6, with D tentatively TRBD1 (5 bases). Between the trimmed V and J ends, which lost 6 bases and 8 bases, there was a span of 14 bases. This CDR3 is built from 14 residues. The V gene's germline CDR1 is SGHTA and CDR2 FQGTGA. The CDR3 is CASSTGDNYSPLHF. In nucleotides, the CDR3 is TGTGCCAGCAGTACAGGAGACAACTATTCACCCCTCCACTTT.

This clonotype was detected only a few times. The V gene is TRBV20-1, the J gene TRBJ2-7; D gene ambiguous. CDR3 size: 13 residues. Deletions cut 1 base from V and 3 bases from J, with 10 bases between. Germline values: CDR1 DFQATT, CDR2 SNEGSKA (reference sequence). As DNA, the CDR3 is TGCAGTGCTAGAGGTCGCATGGACTACGAGCAGTACTTC. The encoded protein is CSARGRMDYEQYF.

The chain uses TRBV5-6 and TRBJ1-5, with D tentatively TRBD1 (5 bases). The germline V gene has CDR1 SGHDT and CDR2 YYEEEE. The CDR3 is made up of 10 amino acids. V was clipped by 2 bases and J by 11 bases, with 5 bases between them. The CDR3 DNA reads TGTGCCAGCAGCTTACAGGCCCAGCATTTT. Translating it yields CASSLQAQHF.